This T cell receptor beta chain was identified in a study of primary melanoma T cells and metastatic recurrence (TCRdb year 2020). Some background on the complete study: The cohort was made up of roughly 180 primary melanomas of stage T2 to T4, with thickness greater than 1 mm. The study examined whether T-cell fraction and T-cell repertoire clonality in primary melanoma tumors predicted patient outcome. The T-cell fraction measured by TCR beta sequencing was weighed against progression-free survival, the clinical outcome chosen for the comparison. Histopathological grading of tumor-infiltrating lymphocytes was compared with the sequencing-derived T-cell fraction.

The library was generated by the immunoSEQ multiplex PCR assay. High-throughput sequencing of the T-cell receptor beta chain was performed on primary melanoma tumor tissue. From the authors' description of their analysis: The repertoire analyses covered TCRB CDR3 sharing between samples and the distribution of insertions and deletions. A gradient-boosted model ranked how well the T-cell fraction predicted outcome compared with histopathological variables. TCRdb took this table from immuneACCESS and kept in-frame rearrangements with V and J called. Such tables lack part of the clones; where checked against another copy, unresolved V genes explain under half of the gap, and the rest is unexplained. V, J and clone size reflect that table, while D and trimming were determined from the DNA. This sample holds approximately 1,000 clones; roughly 87% were observed only once. Of the sample, roughly 4.5% falls within the top ten clones.

A note on this clone: Which antigen it targets is not known. Base qualities are not recorded, but no much larger clone differs from it by a single base.

The primary melanoma of each patient had been surgically resected and was considered potentially curable but at risk of metastatic recurrence. Results the study describes overall, beyond this receptor: Tumor T-cell fraction was reported to predict progression-free survival independently of thickness, ulceration, mitotic rate and age. Reportedly, adding T-cell fraction to tumor thickness improved progression-free survival prediction more than adding any other histopathological variable did. A T-cell fraction greater than 20% appeared to be protective whatever the ulceration status, mitotic rate or nodal disease. An effective T-cell-mediated antitumor response in primary melanoma was framed by the authors only as a suggestion, not a demonstrated mechanism.

Sequences MNHGY (CDR1) and SAAAGT (CDR2) are obtained from the germline V gene. There are 14 amino acids in the CDR3, from cysteine to phenylalanine inclusive. The only DNA kept is the CDR3, 42 bases in frame from the first base. V gives up 10 bases and J gives up 5 bases, and the segment between their germline ends measures 20 bases. This sequence uses TRBV6-8 and TRBJ1-1, with the D gene not confidently named. The sequenced sample was melanoma tumor tissue. The TCR sequence derives from a human donor with melanoma. The CDR3 in this case is CATYPDFLRTEAFF. The nucleotide sequence is given as TGTGCCACTTACCCGGACTTCCTGAGGACTGAAGCTTTCTTT.